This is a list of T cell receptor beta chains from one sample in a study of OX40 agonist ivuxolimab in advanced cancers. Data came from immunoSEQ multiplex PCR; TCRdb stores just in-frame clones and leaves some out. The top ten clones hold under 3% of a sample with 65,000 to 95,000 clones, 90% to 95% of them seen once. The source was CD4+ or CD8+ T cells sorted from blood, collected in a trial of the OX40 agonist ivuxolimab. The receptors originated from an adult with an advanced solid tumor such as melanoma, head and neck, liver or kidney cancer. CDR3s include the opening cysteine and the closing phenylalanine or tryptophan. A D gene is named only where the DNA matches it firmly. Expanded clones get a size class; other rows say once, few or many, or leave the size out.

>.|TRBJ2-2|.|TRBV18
TGTGCCAGCTCACCTGCACAGGACACCGGGGAGCTGTTTTTT
CASSPAQDTGELFF
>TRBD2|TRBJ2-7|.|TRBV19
TGTGCCAGTAGGGCTACTAGCGGGAGTATCTACGAGCAGTACTTC
CASRATSGSIYEQYF
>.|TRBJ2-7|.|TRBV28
TGTGCCAGCAGTTTAGGTTACGAGCAGTACTTC
CASSLGYEQYF
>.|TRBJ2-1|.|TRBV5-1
TGCGCCAGCAGCTTGGCCTGGCAGCCGTCCTACAATGAGCAGTTCTTC
CASSLAWQPSYNEQFF
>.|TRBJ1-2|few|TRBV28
TGTGCCAGCAGTCGAACCCTCTATGGCTACACCTTC
CASSRTLYGYTF
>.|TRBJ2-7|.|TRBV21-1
TGTGCCAGCAGCAAAGTTAGTCCAGTGAGCTCCTACGAGCAGTACTTC
CASSKVSPVSSYEQYF
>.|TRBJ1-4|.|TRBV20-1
TGCAGTGCTAGCACCCTCGGAAAACTGTTTTTT
CSASTLGKLFF
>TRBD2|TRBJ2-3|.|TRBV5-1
TGCGCCAGCAGCTTGGCCTCCGGGAGGAGCACAGATACGCAGTATTTT
CASSLASGRSTDTQYF
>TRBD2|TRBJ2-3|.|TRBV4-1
TGCGCCAGCAGCACAAGAAGGCTAGCGGGAGACACGGATACGCAGTATTTT
CASSTRRLAGDTDTQYF
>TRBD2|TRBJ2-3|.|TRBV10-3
TGTGCCATCAGTGAGTCGAGGACTAGCGGCACAGATACGCAGTATTTT
CAISESRTSGTDTQYF
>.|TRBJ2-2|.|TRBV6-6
TGTGCCAGCAGTGAGAACACCGGGGAGCTGTTTTTT
CASSENTGELFF
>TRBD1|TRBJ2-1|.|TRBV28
TGTGCCAGCAGTGGGCAGGGGGCGAATGACAATGAGCAGTTCTTC
CASSGQGANDNEQFF
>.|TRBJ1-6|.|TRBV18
TGTGCCAGCTCACCAGGGATAAGTCGTTCACCCCTCCACTTT
CASSPGISRSPLHF
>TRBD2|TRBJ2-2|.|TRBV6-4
TGTGCCAGCAAGGGACTAGCGGGAGTTGCCGGGGAGCTGTTTTTT
CASKGLAGVAGELFF
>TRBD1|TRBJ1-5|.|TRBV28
TGTGCCAGCAGCGCGGGACAGGGGGCATTTCAGCCCCAGCATTTT
CASSAGQGAFQPQHF
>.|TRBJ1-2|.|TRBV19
TGTGCCAGTAGTGCCGGACGGAACTATGGCTACACCTTC
CASSAGRNYGYTF
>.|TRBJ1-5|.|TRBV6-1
TGTGCCAGCAGTCATAGCAATCAGCCCCAGCATTTT
CASSHSNQPQHF
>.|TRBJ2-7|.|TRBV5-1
TGCGCCAGCAGCCCGGAACTAGGAAAGTACTACGAGCAGTACTTC
CASSPELGKYYEQYF
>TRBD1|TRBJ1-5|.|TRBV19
TGTGCCAGTAGCCAAGGGACAGGTAGCAATCAGCCCCAGCATTTT
CASSQGTGSNQPQHF
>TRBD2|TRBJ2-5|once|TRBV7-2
TGTGCCAGCAGCGACGGACTAGCGGGACCCCCCGATAAGACCCAGTACTTC
CASSDGLAGPPDKTQYF
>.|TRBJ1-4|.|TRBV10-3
TGTGCCATCAGTGAATCCGTTAATGAAAAACTGTTTTTT
CAISESVNEKLFF
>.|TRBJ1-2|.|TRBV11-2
TGTGCCAGCACCCCGGGAAGCCACTATGGCTACACCTTC
CASTPGSHYGYTF
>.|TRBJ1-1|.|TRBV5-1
TGCGCCAGCAGTTACCCGACCCCAGGATTCCGGGAGGAGGTGAACACTGAAGCTTTCTTT
CASSYPTPGFREEVNTEAFF
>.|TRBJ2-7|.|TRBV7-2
TGTGCCAGCAGCTTAGCACAGGGCCACGAGCAGTACTTC
CASSLAQGHEQYF
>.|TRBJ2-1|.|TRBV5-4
TGTGCCAGCAGATTGGACAGAAATAATGAGCAGTTCTTC
CASRLDRNNEQFF
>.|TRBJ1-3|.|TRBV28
TGTGCCAGTCAACCACCCCAAGGGGGATATGGAAACACCATATATTTT
CASQPPQGGYGNTIYF
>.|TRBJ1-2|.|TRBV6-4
TGTGCCAGCAGTGACTCTGGCGGCTACACCTTC
CASSDSGGYTF
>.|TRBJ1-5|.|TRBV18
TGTGCCAGCGCCTCAGATAGCAATCAGCCCCAGCATTTT
CASASDSNQPQHF
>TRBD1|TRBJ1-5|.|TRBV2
TGTGCCAGCTCTGAGGGACAGGGGACGGGGCAGCCCCAGCATTTT
CASSEGQGTGQPQHF
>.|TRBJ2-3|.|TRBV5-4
TGTGCCAGCAGCTGGGACCGCACAGATACGCAGTATTTT
CASSWDRTDTQYF
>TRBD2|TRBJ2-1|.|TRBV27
TGTGCCAGCAGTCCCTTCTTGGGACTAGCGGGAGGGGGGTCCTACAATGAGCAGTTCTTC
CASSPFLGLAGGGSYNEQFF
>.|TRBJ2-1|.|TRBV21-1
TGTGCCAGCAGCAAAATACTAGCGGGAGGGAAAGAGGATGAGCAGTTCTTC
CASSKILAGGKEDEQFF
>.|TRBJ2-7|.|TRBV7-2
TGTGCCAGCAGCTTAGGACCCGGGCCCTACGAGCAGTACTTC
CASSLGPGPYEQYF
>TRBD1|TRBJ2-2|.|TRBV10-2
TGCGCCAGCAGTGGGGGACAGGTCGGGGAGCTGTTTTTT
CASSGGQVGELFF
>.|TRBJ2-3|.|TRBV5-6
TGTGCCAGCAGCTGGGGCACAGATACGCAGTATTTT
CASSWGTDTQYF
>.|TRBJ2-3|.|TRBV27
TGTGCCAGCAGGGGGGAGTACGCCACAGATACGCAGTATTTT
CASRGEYATDTQYF
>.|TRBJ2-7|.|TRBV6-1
TGTGCCAGCAGTGAATTTCCCCCCTCTGAGGGATCGGGTGAGCAGTACTTC
CASSEFPPSEGSGEQYF
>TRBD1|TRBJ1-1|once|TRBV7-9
TGTGCCAGCAGCTTAGACAGGGGAAGAAGAGCTTTCTTT
CASSLDRGRRAFF
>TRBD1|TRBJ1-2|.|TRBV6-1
TGTGCCAGCGGGGACAGGGTTAATGGCTACACCTTC
CASGDRVNGYTF
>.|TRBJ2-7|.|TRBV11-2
TGTGCCAGCAGCAAGGACATTGCGGGGAGCTACGAGCAGTACTTC
CASSKDIAGSYEQYF
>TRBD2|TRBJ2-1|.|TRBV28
TGTGCCAGCAGTCCCCTAGCGGGGGGTAAGTCCTACAATGAGCAGTTCTTC
CASSPLAGGKSYNEQFF
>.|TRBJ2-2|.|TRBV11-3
TGTGCCAGCAGCTTCACCGGGGAGCTGTTTTTT
CASSFTGELFF
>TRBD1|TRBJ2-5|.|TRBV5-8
TGTGCCAGCAGCTTGGAGCCCAGGGGGGAGACCCAGTACTTC
CASSLEPRGETQYF
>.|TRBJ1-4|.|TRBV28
TGTGCCAGCAGTCAGGGGTATAAAAATGAAAAACTGTTTTTT
CASSQGYKNEKLFF
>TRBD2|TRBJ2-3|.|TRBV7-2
TGTGCCAGCAGCTTAGCGCTAGCGGGAGGGCAAGATACGCAGTATTTT
CASSLALAGGQDTQYF
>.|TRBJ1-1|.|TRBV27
TGTGCCAGCAGTTCCTCGCCAGTAATGAACACTGAAGCTTTCTTT
CASSSSPVMNTEAFF
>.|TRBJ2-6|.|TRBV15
TGTGCCACTTCGCGCAGGTCGCACTCTGGGGCCAACGTCCTGACTTTC
CATSRRSHSGANVLTF
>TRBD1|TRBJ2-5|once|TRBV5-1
TGCGCCAGCAGCTTAATCTTGACAGGGGAAGAGACCCAGTACTTC
CASSLILTGEETQYF
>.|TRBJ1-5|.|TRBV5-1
TGCGCCAGCAGCTTGTCCTGGAATCAGCCCCAGCATTTT
CASSLSWNQPQHF
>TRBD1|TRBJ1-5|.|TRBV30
TGTGCCTGGAGTGCCCAGGGGGGGCAGCCCCAGCATTTT
CAWSAQGGQPQHF
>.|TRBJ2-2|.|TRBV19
TGTGCCAGTAGTATGAGGGGTTTCCTCCCTGTCGGGGAGCTGTTTTTT
CASSMRGFLPVGELFF
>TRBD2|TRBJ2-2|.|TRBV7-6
TGTGCCAGCAGCTCCATAGCGGGGATAAACACCGGGGAGCTGTTTTTT
CASSSIAGINTGELFF
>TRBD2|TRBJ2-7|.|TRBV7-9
TGTGCCAGCAGCTTAGACCTAGCGGGTAACGAGCAGTACTTC
CASSLDLAGNEQYF
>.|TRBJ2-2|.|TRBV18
TGTGCCAGCTCACCCGGGACTAACACCGGGGAGCTGTTTTTT
CASSPGTNTGELFF
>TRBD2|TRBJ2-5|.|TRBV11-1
TGTGCCAGCAGCTGGGGGACTAGCGGAACAGAGACCCAGTACTTC
CASSWGTSGTETQYF